A single sample is the source of the 20 T cell receptor beta chains below, sequenced in a study of blood T cells in healthy people across ages. PCR was performed a second time for 7 to 11 cycles using a sample-barcoded 5' primer and a J-beta primer mix. Each CDR3 protein is one row after TCRdb ran MiXCR on the 5' RACE reads. The sample includes 750,000 to 850,000 distinct CDR3 sequences, around a quarter of them seen just once. The data were also submitted as part of a second study, on T cells of mothers and their children.

Sequencing input: blood. These receptors were collected from a boy younger than 18 in good health.

The chain employs TRBV29-1 and TRBJ1-1; D perhaps matches TRBD1 (5 bases). CDR3 length: 12 residues. V was clipped by 7 bases and J by 3 bases, with 12 bases between them. The germline V gene encodes CDR1 SQVTM and CDR2 ANQGSEA. The CDR3 nucleotides read TGCAGCGCTGTGGGAGGGGACACTGAAGCTTTCTTT. Protein sequence: CSAVGGDTEAFF.

The table lists this clonotype with a count of one. As DNA, the CDR3 is TGCAGCGTTGACTCGGGACTAGCGGGACGCAACCACGAGCAGTACTTC. It codes for CSVDSGLAGRNHEQYF. J is TRBJ2-7 and V is TRBV29-1, with TRBD2 matching over 13 bases. The V and J ends lost 3 bases and 5 bases, in that order; junction bases with no gene match: 10. CDR1 SQVTM and CDR2 ANQGSEA come from the germline V gene. This CDR3 comprises 16 residues.

This rearrangement joins TRBV6-1 to TRBJ1-5; D not resolved. Germline CDR1 reads MNHNS; CDR2 reads SASEGT. V lost 9 bases and J lost 0, with 18 bases in between. The CDR3 has 16 amino acids. CDR3 protein: CASSDKRRNSNQPQHF. CDR3 nucleotide sequence: TGTGCCAGTTCGGATAAAAGGCGAAATAGCAATCAGCCCCAGCATTTT.

This clonotype turned up a few times. The chain couples TRBV7-3 to TRBJ2-5; D remains ambiguous. TRBJ2-1 matches the DNA end more closely, so the J call is doubtful. Germline assignment: CDR1 SGHTA and CDR2 FQGTGA. This CDR3 is 15 amino acids long. DNA of the CDR3: TGTGCCAGCAGCTTAGGACCTCCTGACTACAATGAGCAGTTCTTC. Translated: CASSLGPPDYNEQFF.

This clonotype was counted only a few times. The chain employs TRBV3-1 and TRBJ2-1; 7 nucleotides line up with TRBD2. This CDR3 contains 16 residues. J was trimmed by 4 bases and V by 4 bases; bases with no gene match: 10. Germline CDR1 reads LGHDT; CDR2 reads YNNKEL (reference sequence). This chain's CDR3 is CASSPPSAGVYNEQFF. The CDR3 bases are TGTGCCAGCAGCCCCCCGAGTGCGGGAGTTTACAATGAGCAGTTCTTC.

This chain uses TRBV29-1 with TRBJ2-5; TRBD1 agrees at 7 bases. V gave up 4 bases and J gave up 1 base; unmatched junction bases: 9. The germline V gene has CDR1 SQVTM and CDR2 ANQGSEA. This CDR3 contains 15 residues. The CDR3 spells CSVVLQGDSQETQYF. CDR3 DNA: TGCAGCGTTGTGTTGCAGGGGGATTCCCAAGAGACCCAGTACTTC. The whole variable domain, remainder taken from reference TRBV29-1 and TRBJ2-5, is SAVISQKPSRDICQRGTSLTIQCQVDSQVTMMFWYRQQPGQSLTLIATANQGSEATYESGFVIDKFPISRPNLTFSTLTVSNMSPEDSSIYLCSVVLQGDSQETQYFGPGTRLLVL.

The V and J genes are TRBV4-3 and TRBJ2-5; 11 bases line up with TRBD2. The end of the DNA aligns better with TRBJ2-1, so the J call may be wrong. Germline CDR1 and CDR2: LGHNA and YSLEER. This CDR3 region has 16 residues. The CDR3 region is CASSQELAGGHYEQFF. The CDR3 DNA follows: TGCGCCAGCAGCCAAGAGTTAGCGGGGGGGCACTATGAGCAGTTCTTC.

This chain connects TRBV6-2 or TRBV6-3 to TRBJ2-7, with D possibly matching TRBD2 (5 bases). The V and J ends lost 4 bases and 8 bases respectively, with 27 bases between them. The CDR3 length is 17 residues. Germline CDR1 MNHEY, CDR2 SVGEGT. The chain's CDR3 is CASSFAGERKDLIKQYF. In DNA, the CDR3 is TGTGCCAGCAGTTTCGCCGGGGAGCGGAAGGACCTAATCAAGCAGTACTTC.

This clonotype came up a few times. The gene calls are TRBV28 and TRBJ2-3, with TRBD2 matching over 9 bases. This CDR3 comprises 16 residues. The germline gives CDR1 MDHEN, CDR2 SYDVKM. V lost 3 bases, J lost 3 bases, and 7 bases stayed unmatched. The CDR3 sequence is CASSFARAGGTDTQYF. DNA for the CDR3: TGTGCCAGCAGTTTCGCCCGGGCGGGGGGGACAGATACGCAGTATTTT.

A remark on this clonotype: Possible read error: a much larger clone is one base away. The rearrangement joins TRBV27 to TRBJ2-5, with D hard to call. The CDR3 runs to 14 residues. The germline CDR1 and CDR2 sequences are MNHEY and SMNVEV (reference sequence). The DNA of the CDR3 is TGTGCCGGCAGTTTATCGTCCAATCGGGAGACCCAGTACTTC. As protein: CAGSLSSNRETQYF.

CDR3: CSVEGTSGSISDTQYF. The CDR3 coding sequence is TGCAGCGTTGAGGGGACTAGCGGGAGTATCTCAGATACGCAGTATTTT. The V and J genes are TRBV29-1 and TRBJ2-3, with 14 bases that match TRBD2. Germline-derived CDR1 and CDR2 are SQVTM and ANQGSEA. This CDR3 spans 16 amino acids. The V gene end was trimmed by 3 bases and the J gene end by 4 bases; junction bases not matched to a gene: 6.

This clonotype appeared a single time. The V call is TRBV20-1, the J call TRBJ2-2, with D possibly matching TRBD2 (5 bases). Germline values: CDR1 DFQATT, CDR2 SNEGSKA (reference sequence). This CDR3 is 13 amino acids long. The CDR3 nucleotides are TGCAGCGCCACGGGGTCGAACACCGGGGAGCTGTTTTTT. Amino acids: CSATGSNTGELFF.

This clonotype showed up just once. The chain carries TRBV11-1 and TRBJ2-7; D gene unclear. The germline gives CDR1 SGHAT, CDR2 FQDESV (reference sequence). Trimming cost V 1 base and J 0 bases, with 4 bases left between them. The CDR3 totals 13 residues. CDR3: CASSLVFSYEQYF. The CDR3 DNA is TGTGCCAGCAGCTTAGTTTTCTCCTACGAGCAGTACTTC.

This chain connects TRBV11-1 to TRBJ2-1; a weak D match, TRBD2 (7 bases). This CDR3 is 16 amino acids long. Germline CDR1 and CDR2: SGHAT and FQDESV (reference sequence). V shed 5 bases and J shed 2 bases, with 16 bases lying between them. CDR3 protein: CASSARGGLTYNEQFF. The CDR3 DNA follows: TGTGCCAGCAGCGCCCGCGGGGGCTTGACCTACAATGAGCAGTTCTTC. Full variable domain (remainder filled in from reference TRBV11-1 and TRBJ2-1): EAEVAQSPRYKITEKSQAVAFWCDPISGHATLYWYRQILGQGPELLVQFQDESVVDDSQLPKDRFSAERLKGVDSTLKIQPAELGDSAMYLCASSARGGLTYNEQFFGPGTRLTVL.

This clonotype was recorded many times. The CDR3 sequence: CASSWTETQYF. DNA of the CDR3: TGTGCCAGCAGTTGGACAGAGACCCAGTACTTC. The gene calls are TRBV28 and TRBJ2-5; D unresolved. The germline V gene has CDR1 MDHEN and CDR2 SYDVKM. CDR3 length: 11 amino acids. Trimming pared 4 bases from V and 4 bases from J, leaving 4 bases between.

At least ten counts were recorded for this clonotype. V usage is TRBV4-1 and J usage is TRBJ2-3, with D possibly matching TRBD2 (6 bases). The CDR3 loop spans 15 amino acids. Germline CDR1 and CDR2: MGHRA and YSYEKL. V lost 1 base and J lost 8, with 16 bases in between. CDR3 protein: CASSQGPGWRGTQYF. CDR3 DNA: TGCGCCAGCAGCCAAGGCCCAGGGTGGAGGGGTACGCAGTATTTT.

The gene calls are TRBV29-1 and TRBJ2-5; D uncertain. Germline V gene lookup returns CDR1 SQVTM and CDR2 ANQGSEA. With 4 bases removed from V and 5 bases from J, the gap between germline ends came to 11 bases. This CDR3 is 12 amino acids long. The CDR3 region is CSVVHGWETQYF. CDR3 nucleotides: TGCAGCGTTGTCCACGGTTGGGAGACCCAGTACTTC.

There are a few counts of this clonotype. The rearrangement uses TRBV24-1 and TRBJ2-5; tentatively, D is TRBD2 (7 bases). The germline V and J ends were trimmed by 9 bases and 5 bases, with 21 bases remaining between them. CDR3 size: 15 residues. Germline CDR1 and CDR2: KGHDR and SFDVKD. The CDR3: CATAKGGARRETQYF. In DNA form, the CDR3 reads TGTGCCACCGCTAAAGGGGGGGCCAGAAGGGAGACCCAGTACTTC.

This clonotype appeared a few times. This chain links TRBV12-3 or TRBV12-4 with TRBJ2-1, with 13 bases matching TRBD2. V gave up 3 bases and J gave up 7 bases; unmatched junction bases: 15. This CDR3 region has 19 residues. CDR3 amino acids: CASSFGAGLAGAFLNEQFF. DNA for the CDR3: TGTGCCAGCAGTTTCGGAGCCGGACTAGCGGGGGCCTTTTTGAATGAGCAGTTCTTC.

The chain recombines TRBV4-1 with TRBJ1-5; possibly TRBD1 for D (6 bases). The germline gives CDR1 MGHRA, CDR2 YSYEKL. Deletions cut 4 bases from V and 2 bases from J, with 18 bases between. The CDR3 spans 17 residues. This CDR3 is CASSLQGVTAGNQPQHF. CDR3 nucleotide sequence: TGCGCCAGCAGCCTACAGGGAGTAACAGCTGGCAATCAGCCCCAGCATTTT.